Sequencing of this T cell receptor (beta chain) was carried out in a study of vaccination and CD4 T cells after COVID-19. The wider study: Samples after vaccination came a median approximately 66 days past dose two, ranging 14 to 241. Study-level findings and limits: Median reactive clonotypes, those recognizing SARS-CoV-2, rose from about 22 to 38, not significantly.

With the Oncomine TCR Beta short-read assay, DNA from cultured CD4+ T cells was sequenced. TCRdb reprocessed the PCR reads with MiXCR, giving one entry per CDR3 protein. The data hold about 25,000 distinct CDR3 sequences, with around 28% observed a single time. Trimming took 10 bases from V and 2 from J; bases not matched to a gene: 7. Germline V gene sequence: CDR1 ENHRY, CDR2 SYGVKD. The length of the CDR3 is 13 residues. Time point specified: late sampling 161 to 241 days after vaccination in three convalescent patients. Treatment here: approximately nine-day PBMC culture with coronavirus spike peptide pools or control peptides (ViraFEST assay). ViraFEST sequenced TCRs after peptide-pool expansion of antigen-specific T cells. This clonotype is a singleton in its sample. Its specificity is unknown.

This sequence was found in a human donor who had recovered from COVID-19. Sample: CD4+ T cells from blood, cultured in vitro, taken about 7 months after SARS-CoV-2 vaccination. The chain is built from TRBV10-3 and TRBJ2-7; 8 nucleotides line up with TRBD1. CDR3 protein: CASGQGETYEQYF. DNA for the CDR3: TGTGCCAGCGGACAGGGAGAAACCTACGAGCAGTACTTC.